A selection of T cell receptor beta chains follows, all from one sample in a study of T cell repertoires in aging, cancer and after chemotherapy. MiXCR, run by TCRdb on the multiplex PCR reads, gives a single entry per CDR3 protein. The sample includes under 15,000 distinct CDR3 sequences, 21% of them seen just once. The specimen sequenced was blood. These receptors were taken from a human donor in good health. The CDR3 runs from the conserved cysteine through the conserved F or W. Each record gives: V gene, J gene, clone size, D gene, CDR3 DNA, CDR3 protein. A D gene is named only where the DNA matches it firmly. A row's size may be missing; if present it is once, few, many or a size class.

v_gene: TRBV12-3/TRBV12-4; j_gene: TRBJ1-1; abundance: -; d_gene: -; CDR3nt: TGTGCCAGCAGGTGGGGGGGGACTGAAGCTTTCTTT; CDR3aa: CASRWGGTEAFF
v_gene: TRBV6-5; j_gene: TRBJ1-2; abundance: medium-sized; d_gene: TRBD1; CDR3nt: TGTGCCAGCAGTACCAGGGACAGGGTAAACTATGGCTACACCTTC; CDR3aa: CASSTRDRVNYGYTF
v_gene: TRBV4-1; j_gene: TRBJ1-2; abundance: -; d_gene: -; CDR3nt: TGCGCCAGCAGCCAAGCCGGAAGGGTCACCTATGGCTACACCTTC; CDR3aa: CASSQAGRVTYGYTF
v_gene: TRBV6-1; j_gene: TRBJ2-7; abundance: -; d_gene: TRBD1; CDR3nt: TGTGCCAGCAGTGAGTACAGGGGAACCTACGAGCAGTACTTC; CDR3aa: CASSEYRGTYEQYF
v_gene: TRBV11-2; j_gene: TRBJ2-3; abundance: few; d_gene: -; CDR3nt: TGTGCCAGCAGCAATAGGGATGGGCAGGGCGATAGAGATAGCACAGATACGCAGTATTTT; CDR3aa: CASSNRDGQGDRDSTDTQYF
v_gene: TRBV7-9; j_gene: TRBJ1-2; abundance: many; d_gene: TRBD1; CDR3nt: TGTGCCAGCAGCTTAGCGTGGACAGGCACTAACTATGGCTACACCTTC; CDR3aa: CASSLAWTGTNYGYTF
v_gene: TRBV6-5; j_gene: TRBJ1-2; abundance: medium-sized; d_gene: -; CDR3nt: TGTGCCAGCACTACAGGAGGGAACTATGGCTACACCTTC; CDR3aa: CASTTGGNYGYTF
v_gene: TRBV5-1; j_gene: TRBJ1-1; abundance: -; d_gene: -; CDR3nt: TGCGCCAGCAGCTTGGGGCTGACAGGAACGAACACTGAAGCTTTCTTT; CDR3aa: CASSLGLTGTNTEAFF
v_gene: TRBV27; j_gene: TRBJ1-5; abundance: many; d_gene: -; CDR3nt: TGTGCCAGCAGTTTATGGCAGGATCAGCCCCAGCATTTT; CDR3aa: CASSLWQDQPQHF
v_gene: TRBV20-1; j_gene: TRBJ2-3; abundance: few; d_gene: -; CDR3nt: TGCAGTGCTAGATACGGGGGAAACACAGATACGCAGTATTTT; CDR3aa: CSARYGGNTDTQYF
v_gene: TRBV19; j_gene: TRBJ1-1; abundance: medium-sized; d_gene: -; CDR3nt: TGTGCCAGTAGTCCGAGGACAGCGAACACTGAAGCTTTCTTT; CDR3aa: CASSPRTANTEAFF
v_gene: TRBV18; j_gene: TRBJ1-1; abundance: once; d_gene: TRBD1; CDR3nt: TGTGCCAGCACTCTTACCGGGACAGGGATCGTGAACACTGAAGCTTTCTTT; CDR3aa: CASTLTGTGIVNTEAFF
v_gene: TRBV19; j_gene: TRBJ2-3; abundance: many; d_gene: -; CDR3nt: TGTGCCAGTAGCACAGGGAGCCTGAGCACAGATACGCAGTATTTT; CDR3aa: CASSTGSLSTDTQYF
v_gene: TRBV7-2; j_gene: TRBJ2-7; abundance: -; d_gene: TRBD1; CDR3nt: TGTGCCAGCAGCTTAGGTGGACAGGGGCAGTACTTC; CDR3aa: CASSLGGQGQYF
v_gene: TRBV29-1; j_gene: TRBJ2-3; abundance: medium-sized; d_gene: TRBD2; CDR3nt: TGCAGCGTTGACGGGGGGGGCACAGATACGCAGTATTTT; CDR3aa: CSVDGGGTDTQYF
v_gene: TRBV15; j_gene: TRBJ1-2; abundance: -; d_gene: TRBD1; CDR3nt: TGTGCCACCCAATCCCGGGACAGGGGAGGCCATGGCTACACCTTC; CDR3aa: CATQSRDRGGHGYTF
v_gene: TRBV7-2; j_gene: TRBJ2-7; abundance: -; d_gene: -; CDR3nt: TGTGCCGGCAGCTTGTGGGGGTACGAGCAGTACTTC; CDR3aa: CAGSLWGYEQYF
v_gene: TRBV20-1; j_gene: TRBJ2-6; abundance: few; d_gene: -; CDR3nt: TGCAGTGCTGGACGAGGGGGTCCCTCTGGGGCCAACGTCCTGACTTTC; CDR3aa: CSAGRGGPSGANVLTF
v_gene: TRBV7-9; j_gene: TRBJ2-7; abundance: many; d_gene: TRBD2; CDR3nt: TGTGCCAGCAGCTCGACTAGCGGGGGGGCCGTATACGAGCAGTACTTC; CDR3aa: CASSSTSGGAVYEQYF
v_gene: TRBV12-3/TRBV12-4; j_gene: TRBJ1-2; abundance: few; d_gene: -; CDR3nt: TGTGCCAGCAGCCCTCGACCAGGGATTGGCTACACCTTC; CDR3aa: CASSPRPGIGYTF
v_gene: TRBV5-4; j_gene: TRBJ1-2; abundance: few; d_gene: -; CDR3nt: TGTGCCAGCAGCTCCCAAGACTACCCGCCGGGCTACACCTTC; CDR3aa: CASSSQDYPPGYTF
v_gene: TRBV10-3; j_gene: TRBJ2-3; abundance: few; d_gene: -; CDR3nt: TGTGCCATCAGGGGTACTGGGAGCACAGATACGCAGTATTTT; CDR3aa: CAIRGTGSTDTQYF
v_gene: TRBV5-6; j_gene: TRBJ1-1; abundance: medium-sized; d_gene: -; CDR3nt: TGTGCCAGCAGCCTCGGAGCGAACACTGAAGCTTTCTTT; CDR3aa: CASSLGANTEAFF
v_gene: TRBV23-1; j_gene: TRBJ1-1; abundance: -; d_gene: -; CDR3nt: TGCGCCAGCAGTCAATCTAGGGACACTGAAGCTTTCTTT; CDR3aa: CASSQSRDTEAFF
v_gene: TRBV5-6; j_gene: TRBJ2-7; abundance: -; d_gene: TRBD1; CDR3nt: TGTGCCAGCAGCTTGAAATTCCTCCGGACAGGGATCCGTATAACTAACTACGAGCAGTACTTC; CDR3aa: CASSLKFLRTGIRITNYEQYF
v_gene: TRBV10-2; j_gene: TRBJ1-5; abundance: -; d_gene: -; CDR3nt: TGCGCCAGCAGTGAAGATTCCCCCAAGGGCAATCAGCCCCAGCATTTT; CDR3aa: CASSEDSPKGNQPQHF
v_gene: TRBV7-2; j_gene: TRBJ2-4; abundance: few; d_gene: -; CDR3nt: TGTGCCAGCAGCCTGGGGGGAGCAGGAAACATTCAGTACTTC; CDR3aa: CASSLGGAGNIQYF